The 20 T cell receptor beta chains below come from one sample, sequenced in a study of cytomegalovirus exposure and HLA in healthy donors. PCR employed 60 Vbeta and 13 Jbeta primers. Sequencing used immunoSEQ multiplex PCR; TCRdb keeps in-frame clones, though not all of them. The sample lists approximately 140,000 clones, about four fifths occurring once. The source material was PBMCs. These receptors came from a man aged 40-49 years in good health and CMV-seropositive.

The V and J genes are TRBV30 and TRBJ2-7; 10 positions agree with TRBD1. This CDR3 contains 14 residues. Germline CDR1 and CDR2: GTSNPN and SVGIG (reference sequence). The V gene end was trimmed by 2 bases and the J gene end by 2 bases; junction bases not matched to a gene: 3. This chain's CDR3 is CAWSTGTGAYEQYF. CDR3 DNA sequence: TGTGCCTGGAGTACCGGGACAGGGGCCTACGAGCAGTACTTC.

The chain uses TRBV5-1 and TRBJ1-2; D is undetermined. Between the trimmed V and J ends, which lost 0 bases and 3 bases, there was a span of 9 bases. Per the germline V gene, CDR1 is SGHRS and CDR2 is YFSETQ. This CDR3 contains 14 residues. The CDR3 reads CASSLADIDYGYTF. The CDR3 DNA follows: TGCGCCAGCAGCTTGGCTGACATTGACTATGGCTACACCTTC.

Only one count was recorded for this clone. This sequence joins TRBV6-1 and TRBJ2-5, with 8 positions matching TRBD2. The CDR3 contains 15 residues. V trimming: 8 bases; J trimming: 6 bases; junction bases outside the gene matches: 14. Germline loops: CDR1 MNHNS, CDR2 SASEGT. The CDR3 sequence is CASLYTGGGGKTQYF. CDR3 coding DNA: TGTGCCAGCCTCTATACCGGGGGGGGTGGGAAGACCCAGTACTTC.

For this clone: One junction end disagrees with the germline gene, perhaps due to a read error. V usage is TRBV19 and J usage is TRBJ1-5; D ambiguous. CDR3 length: 13 amino acids. Germline V CDR1 and CDR2: LNHDA, SQIVND (reference sequence). In DNA, the CDR3 is TGTGCCTGTAGTACGGGGAGCAATCAGCCCCAGCATTTT. It encodes CACSTGSNQPQHF.

The V gene is TRBV5-1, the J gene TRBJ2-1; D perhaps matches TRBD1 (7 bases). The CDR3 extends over 14 amino acids. V lost 4 bases and J lost 5, with 13 bases in between. Germline V gives CDR1 SGHRS, CDR2 YFSETQ. The CDR3 region has the DNA TGCGCCAGCAGCCCTTTCAGGGGGGACAATGAGCAGTTCTTC. This translates into CASSPFRGDNEQFF.

This clone was seen once. This sequence joins TRBV18 and TRBJ1-5, with D maybe TRBD1 (5 bases). Germline V gene data show CDR1 as KGHSH and CDR2 as LQKENI. This CDR3 region has 16 residues. The V and J ends lost 5 bases and 7 bases respectively, with 21 bases between them. The CDR3 protein is CASSGDGTRRLQPQHF. The DNA for the CDR3 is TGTGCCAGCTCAGGAGACGGGACTAGGAGGCTACAGCCCCAGCATTTT.

The chain combines TRBV10-3 with TRBJ2-7, with 7 bases lining up with TRBD1. Looked up from germline, CDR1 is ENHRY and CDR2 is SYGVKD. V dropped 7 bases and J dropped 4; count of bases not matched to a gene: 7. The CDR3 covers 13 residues. The CDR3 nucleotides are TGTGCCATCAATACAGGGGACAGATACGAGCAGTACTTC. It is translated as CAINTGDRYEQYF.

The chain employs TRBV27 and TRBJ2-2, with D maybe TRBD1 (7 bases). Germline-derived CDR1 and CDR2 are MNHEY and SMNVEV (reference sequence). The CDR3 is 15 residues long. Trimming removed 6 bases at V and 6 bases at J, with 17 bases between. CDR3 sequence: CASREGANSAGELFF. The CDR3 region has the DNA TGTGCCAGCAGGGAGGGGGCTAACTCAGCCGGGGAGCTGTTTTTT.

The CDR3 DNA sequence: TGTGCCAGCAGCCAACAGCCAGGCCACTCCTACGAGCAGTACTTC. It specifies CASSQQPGHSYEQYF. V is TRBV11-2 and J is TRBJ2-7; D unclear. The CDR3 length is 15 residues. Looked up from germline, CDR1 is SGHAT and CDR2 is FQNNGV. Trimming shortened V by 5 bases and J by 0 bases, and 14 bases separated the two germline ends.

This chain connects TRBV7-5 to TRBJ2-7; the DNA was not compared with TRBD1, the D call given in the table. TRBV7-5 is labeled a pseudogene. The CDR3 runs to 11 residues. CDR3 bases: TGTGCCAGAAGCTTACGACAGCCTAAGACGTTC. Amino acids: CARSLRQPKTF.

The chain couples TRBV5-1 to TRBJ2-7, with 12 bases lining up with TRBD1. Trimming at V came to 4 bases and at J to 7 bases, leaving 9 bases not matched to a gene. Looked up from germline, CDR1 is SGHRS and CDR2 is YFSETQ. The CDR3 extends over 15 amino acids. CDR3 DNA: TGCGCCAGCAGCGACTGGGGGACAGGGGGCAAAGAGCAGTACTTC. Residues: CASSDWGTGGKEQYF.

The genes are TRBV30 and TRBJ1-5, with D uncertain. The germline V gene encodes CDR1 GTSNPN and CDR2 SVGIG (reference sequence). This CDR3 is 14 amino acids long. The V end lost 2 bases, the J end lost 3 bases, and 11 bases lay between the germline ends. CDR3 coding DNA: TGTGCCTGGAGTACCGGGAAATACAATCAGCCCCAGCATTTT. This sequence encodes CAWSTGKYNQPQHF.

The chain carries TRBV5-1 and TRBJ2-4; 9 bases align to TRBD2. CDR1 is SGHRS and CDR2 is YFSETQ in the germline V gene. The length of the CDR3 is 21 residues. The V gene end was trimmed by 0 bases and the J gene end by 0 bases; junction bases not matched to a gene: 16. The CDR3 protein is CASSLDLREGHRFLAKNIQYF. CDR3 nucleotide sequence: TGCGCCAGCAGCTTGGATTTGCGGGAGGGCCACCGGTTCCTAGCCAAAAACATTCAGTACTTC.

Notes on this clone: Different DNA sequences within this sample yield the same CDR3. This sequence joins TRBV5-1 and TRBJ2-3, with D maybe TRBD1 (6 bases). CDR1 is SGHRS and CDR2 is YFSETQ in the germline V gene. Trimming took 4 bases from V and 6 from J, leaving 9 bases between them. This CDR3 region has 12 residues. The CDR3 DNA reads as TGCGCCAGCAGCCCTCAGGGGGATACGCAGTATTTT. Its translation: CASSPQGDTQYF.

This chain joins TRBV6-6 and TRBJ1-2; D not resolved. The ends were cut back, 5 bases at V and 2 bases at J, with 6 bases in the middle. Germline V CDR1 and CDR2: MNHNY, SVGAGI (reference sequence). This CDR3 has 12 residues. The CDR3 coding sequence is TGTGCCAGCAGTCCCCCAAACTATGGCTACACCTTC. Translated: CASSPPNYGYTF.

The V call is TRBV7-2, the J call TRBJ1-3; D gene ambiguous. The germline V gene encodes CDR1 SGHTA and CDR2 FQGNSA. The V end lost 3 bases, the J end lost 3 bases, and 12 bases lay between the germline ends. The length of the CDR3 is 15 residues. CDR3 bases: TGTGCCAGCAGCTTTTATAACTCGGGTGGAAACACCATATATTTT. Its translation: CASSFYNSGGNTIYF.

This chain uses TRBV4-1 with TRBJ1-1; 7 nucleotides line up with TRBD1. Germline V CDR1 and CDR2: MGHRA, YSYEKL. CDR3 length equals 14 residues. V trimming: 4 bases; J trimming: 5 bases; junction bases outside the gene matches: 7. The CDR3 DNA reads TGCGCCAGCAGCCTTTGGACAGGTGGGACTGAAGCTTTCTTT. The encoded protein is CASSLWTGGTEAFF.

This clone was found once. The V and J genes are TRBV30 and TRBJ1-2; D is unclear. V dropped 7 bases and J dropped 6 bases, with 24 bases sitting between them. The CDR3 consists of 15 residues. CDR1 is GTSNPN, CDR2 SVGIG, per germline (reference sequence). The CDR3: CALFNRGLPGNGYTF. The CDR3 DNA reads as TGTGCCTTGTTTAATCGCGGTTTACCGGGGAATGGCTACACCTTC.

The chain is built from TRBV9 and TRBJ2-7; D remains ambiguous. V was clipped by 0 bases and J by 0 bases, with 7 bases between them. Germline CDR1 and CDR2: SGDLS and YYNGEE. The CDR3 length is 14 residues. The CDR3 nucleotides read TGTGCCAGCAGCGTAGCCCAGGACTCCTACGAGCAGTACTTC. The encoded protein is CASSVAQDSYEQYF.

The V call is TRBV5-6, the J call TRBJ1-1, with unresolved D. Germline V gene sequence: CDR1 SGHDT, CDR2 YYEEEE. Trimming left V 1 base short and J 6 bases short, with 7 bases between. The CDR3 extends over 12 amino acids. The CDR3 region has the DNA TGTGCCAGCAGCTTGTGGAGAGCTGAAGCTTTCTTT. It encodes CASSLWRAEAFF.